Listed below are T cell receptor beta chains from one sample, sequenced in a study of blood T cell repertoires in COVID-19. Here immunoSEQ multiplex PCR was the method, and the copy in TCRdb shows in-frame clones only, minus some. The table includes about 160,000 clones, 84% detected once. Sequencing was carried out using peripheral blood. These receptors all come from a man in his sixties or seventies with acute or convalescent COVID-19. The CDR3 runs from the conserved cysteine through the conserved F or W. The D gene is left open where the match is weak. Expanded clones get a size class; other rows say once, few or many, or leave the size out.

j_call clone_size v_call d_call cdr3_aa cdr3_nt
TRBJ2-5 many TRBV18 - CASLPTAEETQYF TGTGCCAGCTTGCCGACAGCTGAAGAGACCCAGTACTTC
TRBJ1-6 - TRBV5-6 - CASSLVWGFGNSPLHF TGTGCCAGCAGCTTGGTTTGGGGCTTCGGTAATTCACCCCTCCACTTT
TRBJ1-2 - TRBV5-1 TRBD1 CASSQETGNGYTF TGCGCCAGCAGCCAGGAGACAGGGAACGGCTACACCTTC
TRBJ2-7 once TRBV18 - CASSPPFPSYEQYF TGTGCCAGCTCACCACCGTTCCCATCCTACGAGCAGTACTTC
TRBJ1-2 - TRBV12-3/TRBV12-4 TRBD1 CASSRQGVYGYTF TGTGCCAGCAGCCGACAGGGGGTTTATGGCTACACCTTC
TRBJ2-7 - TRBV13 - CASSLGLPGEQYF TGTGCCAGCAGCCTTGGATTGCCGGGCGAGCAGTACTTC
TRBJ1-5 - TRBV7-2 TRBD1 CASSSTGVGQPQHF TGTGCCAGCAGCTCGACAGGGGTAGGTCAGCCCCAGCATTTT
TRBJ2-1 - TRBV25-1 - CASSERGGYNEQFF TGTGCCAGCAGTGAGCGGGGCGGCTACAATGAGCAGTTCTTC
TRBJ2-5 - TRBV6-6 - CASRKRDQETQYF TGTGCCAGCAGAAAGAGGGACCAAGAGACCCAGTACTTC
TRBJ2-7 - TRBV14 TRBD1 CASSQIPGQGTYEQYF TGTGCCAGCAGCCAAATACCGGGACAGGGAACCTACGAGCAGTACTTC
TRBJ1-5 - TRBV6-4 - CASSPQAGNQPQHF TGTGCCAGCAGCCCGCAAGCGGGCAATCAGCCCCAGCATTTT
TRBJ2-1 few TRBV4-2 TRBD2 CASSLGTSGKNEQFF TGTGCCAGCAGCCTCGGGACTAGCGGAAAAAATGAGCAGTTCTTC
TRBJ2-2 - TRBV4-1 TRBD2 CASSQESGRTRDHTGELFF TGCGCCAGCAGCCAAGAATCGGGTCGGACTAGGGACCACACCGGGGAGCTGTTTTTT
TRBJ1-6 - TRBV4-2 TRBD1 CASSQPRGGDRGNSPLHF TGTGCCAGCAGCCAACCCCGGGGAGGGGACAGGGGTAATTCACCCCTCCACTTT
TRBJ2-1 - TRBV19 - CASSGGGFPLEFF TGTGCCAGCTCCGGGGGTGGCTTCCCACTGGAGTTCTTC
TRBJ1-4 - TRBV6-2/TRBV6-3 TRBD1 CASSRVPGQGTNEKLFF TGTGCCAGCAGCCGCGTCCCGGGACAGGGTACTAATGAAAAACTGTTTTTT
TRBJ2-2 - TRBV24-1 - CVTSDLGGTATPELFF TGTGTCACCAGTGATTTGGGCGGGACGGCTACCCCGGAGCTGTTTTTT
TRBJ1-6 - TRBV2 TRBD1 CASRQRTGVNSPLHF TGTGCCAGCAGACAGAGGACAGGGGTGAATTCACCCCTCCACTTT
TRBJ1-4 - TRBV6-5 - CASSPQTPFEKLFF TGTGCCAGCAGCCCACAGACCCCGTTTGAAAAACTGTTTTTT
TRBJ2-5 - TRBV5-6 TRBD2 CASSPTSGGETQYF TGTGCCAGCAGCCCGACTAGCGGCGGAGAGACCCAGTACTTC
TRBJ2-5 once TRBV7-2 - CASSSLLGVGETQYF TGTGCCAGCAGCTCCCTGCTAGGGGTTGGGGAGACCCAGTACTTC
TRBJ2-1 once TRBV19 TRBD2 CASSNRLAGTINEQFF TGTGCCAGTAGTAATCGACTAGCAGGGACCATCAATGAGCAGTTCTTC
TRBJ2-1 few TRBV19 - CASSIRGYGEQFF TGTGCCAGTAGTATCCGAGGGTACGGTGAGCAGTTCTTC
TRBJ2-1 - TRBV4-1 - CASSQGRLVGYNEQFF TGCGCCAGCAGCCAAGGGCGGCTAGTCGGGTACAATGAGCAGTTCTTC
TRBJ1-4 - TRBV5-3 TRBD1 CAPRDRGDEKLFF TGTGCCCCCCGGGACAGGGGTGATGAAAAACTGTTTTTT
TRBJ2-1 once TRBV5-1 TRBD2 CASSFQRGVRDEQFF TGCGCCAGCAGCTTCCAGCGGGGAGTGAGGGATGAGCAGTTCTTC
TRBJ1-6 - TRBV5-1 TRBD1 CASSLGWDRDSPLHF TGCGCCAGCAGCTTGGGGTGGGACAGAGATTCACCCCTCCACTTT
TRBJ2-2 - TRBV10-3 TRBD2 CAISEFGTSPGELFF TGTGCCATCAGTGAATTTGGGACTAGCCCCGGGGAGCTGTTTTTT
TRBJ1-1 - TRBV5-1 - CASSLDIMNTEAFF TGCGCCAGCAGCTTGGACATTATGAACACTGAAGCTTTCTTT
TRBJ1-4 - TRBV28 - CASSFLAPNEKLFF TGTGCCAGCAGTTTCTTGGCCCCCAATGAAAAACTGTTTTTT
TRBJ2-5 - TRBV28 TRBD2 CASKSGGLKTQYF TGTGCCAGCAAATCGGGGGGGCTAAAGACCCAGTACTTC
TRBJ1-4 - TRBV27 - CASSPNNPGNEKLFF TGTGCCAGCAGTCCTAACAACCCGGGGAATGAAAAACTGTTTTTT
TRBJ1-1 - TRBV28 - CASSLIGANTEAFF TGTGCCAGCAGTTTGATAGGGGCCAACACTGAAGCTTTCTTT